This TCR beta chain was observed in a study of T cell repertoires in cytomegalovirus infection. Germline CDR1 reads LNHDA; CDR2 reads SQIVND (reference sequence). The CDR3 is made up of 13 amino acids. V lost 3 bases and J lost 5, with 10 bases in between. TCRdb re-derived calls from the reads in MiXCR, one entry per CDR3 protein. The sample has fewer than 250,000 distinct CDR3 sequences, roughly 20% seen once. This clonotype was seen more than once but under ten times. This sequence originates from a human donor in good health (CMV status not recorded). Some clones in this sample may be carry-over from other donors' samples. J is TRBJ2-5 and V is TRBV19; maybe TRBD2 (6 bases). The sample comprised CD8+ T cells from PBMCs. The CDR3 loop reads CASSMEGWETQYF. The CDR3 bases are TGTGCCAGTAGTATGGAGGGTTGGGAGACCCAGTACTTC.